The 14 T cell receptor beta chains below all came from one sample that was sequenced in a study of blood T cell repertoires in COVID-19 (dated by TCRdb to 2018 to 2021). The library was made by the immunoSEQ multiplex PCR assay. Sourced from immuneACCESS, this table was stored by TCRdb with only in-frame sequences that have V and J called. A share of the clones is absent; for the studies checked, an unresolved V gene accounts for under half, and the remainder has no known explanation. This sample is represented by about 70,000 clones; about nine tenths of them were singletons. Of the sample, about a tenth is held by the ten largest clones. Sequenced sample: peripheral blood. These receptors were taken from a woman between 18 and 29 years old with acute or convalescent COVID-19.

This chain joins TRBV19 and TRBJ2-2, with TRBD1 matching 8 bases. The CDR3 contains 16 residues. The germline CDR1 and CDR2 sequences are LNHDA and SQIVND (reference sequence). V lost 4 bases, J lost 7 bases, and 11 bases stayed unmatched. Here the CDR3 reads CASSKVAGGWIGELFF. Written as DNA, the CDR3 is TGTGCCAGTAGTAAGGTGGCAGGGGGCTGGATCGGGGAGCTGTTTTTT.

This chain connects TRBV5-1 to TRBJ1-1; 7 bases line up with TRBD1. J was trimmed by 3 bases and V by 4 bases; bases with no gene match: 3. Germline V CDR1 and CDR2: SGHRS, YFSETQ. This CDR3 is 13 amino acids long. CDR3 residues: CASSIGQDTEAFF. As DNA, the CDR3 is TGCGCCAGCAGCATCGGACAGGACACTGAAGCTTTCTTT.

CDR3 in amino acids: CASSVLAGAIFF. In DNA, the CDR3 is TGTGCCAGCAGCGTACTAGCGGGGGCCATATTCTTC. The chain has TRBV7-9 and TRBJ2-1; TRBD2 aligns across 11 bases. Germline-derived CDR1 and CDR2 are SEHNR and FQNEAQ (reference sequence). The CDR3 runs 12 residues. V dropped 5 bases and J dropped 16; count of bases not matched to a gene: 7.

The V and J genes are TRBV2 and TRBJ1-1, with TRBD1 matching over 7 bases. In germline, CDR1 is SNHLY, CDR2 FYNNEI. This CDR3 is built from 14 residues. The V segment lost 5 bases and the J segment 5 bases; nucleotides outside the gene matches: 8. CDR3 sequence (DNA): TGTGCCAGCAGTTTCCAGGGGGATTGGACTGAAGCTTTCTTT. Translated, it gives CASSFQGDWTEAFF.

V is TRBV28 and J is TRBJ1-5; D is uncertain. This CDR3 comprises 14 residues. V was pared by 3 bases and J by 0 bases, with 6 bases between. Germline CDR1 is MDHEN and CDR2 is SYDVKM. CDR3 loop: CASSLGSSNQPQHF. The CDR3 DNA reads as TGTGCCAGCAGTTTGGGGAGTAGCAATCAGCCCCAGCATTTT.

The chain links TRBV18 to TRBJ1-6, with D uncertain. V gave up 6 bases and J gave up 7 bases, with 16 bases separating them. The CDR3 is 15 amino acids. Germline CDR1 KGHSH, CDR2 LQKENI. CDR3 sequence: CASSERRSKNSPLHF. In nucleotides, the CDR3 is TGTGCCAGCTCCGAAAGACGGAGCAAGAATTCACCCCTCCACTTT.

In this sample, this clone turned up a few times. This chain connects TRBV23-1 to TRBJ1-4, with no clear D. TRBV23-1 is marked as an open reading frame, function uncertain. The CDR3 is 16 amino acids. Trimming cost V 3 bases and J 10 bases, with 21 bases left between them. The CDR3 DNA reads TGCGCCAGCAGTCATCATAAACAGAATGGGTATGGAAAACTGTTTTTT. This codes for CASSHHKQNGYGKLFF.

The chain joins TRBV10-1 to TRBJ1-1; weak D call: TRBD1 (5 bases). This CDR3 comprises 15 residues. V was cut by 5 bases and J by 0 bases, with 13 bases left in between. Germline V gene data show CDR1 as WNHNN and CDR2 as SYGVQD (reference sequence). In DNA form, the CDR3 reads TGCGCCAGCAGTTCTAGACAGAGCCTGAACACTGAAGCTTTCTTT. It codes for CASSSRQSLNTEAFF.

V is TRBV13 and J is TRBJ2-4; possibly TRBD2 for D (5 bases). The CDR3 runs 13 residues. V dropped 7 bases and J dropped 3 bases, with 10 bases sitting between them. In germline, CDR1 is PRHDT, CDR2 FYEKMQ (reference sequence). CDR3 sequence: CASKEADKNIQYF. The CDR3 nucleotides are TGTGCCAGCAAGGAGGCTGACAAAAACATTCAGTACTTC.

This clone was recorded only once. The chain recombines TRBV19 with TRBJ2-7, with 10 bases aligning to TRBD1. Germline V lookup: CDR1 LNHDA, CDR2 SQIVND (reference sequence). This CDR3 is 14 amino acids long. The J segment lost 4 bases and the V segment lost 4 bases, leaving 4 bases of the junction unmatched. The CDR3 DNA sequence: TGTGCCAGTAGTACGACAGGGGGCAAGTACGAGCAGTACTTC. It translates to CASSTTGGKYEQYF.

This sequence joins TRBV19 and TRBJ2-3; 7 bases align to TRBD1. Germline V gene data show CDR1 as LNHDA and CDR2 as SQIVND (reference sequence). V was pared by 5 bases and J by 4 bases, with 9 bases of the junction left unmatched. This CDR3 has 15 residues. The CDR3 DNA is TGTGCCAGTAGTCCTCGACAGGGTGGCGCAGATACGCAGTATTTT. Residues: CASSPRQGGADTQYF.

This clone was counted a single time. The chain employs TRBV13 and TRBJ2-7; TRBD2 agrees at 11 bases. CDR1 PRHDT and CDR2 FYEKMQ come from the germline V gene (reference sequence). V trimming: 3 bases; J trimming: 9 bases; junction bases outside the gene matches: 7. The CDR3 is 14 amino acids. CDR3 region: CASSLSVAGGPQYF. In DNA, the CDR3 is TGTGCCAGCAGCTTGTCGGTAGCGGGAGGGCCGCAGTACTTC.

The rearrangement links TRBV5-4 to TRBJ2-3, with TRBD2 identical over 10 bases. Germline V CDR1 and CDR2: SGHNT, YYREEE (reference sequence). Germline trimming cut 2 bases from V and 5 bases from J; bases unmatched to any gene: 5. The CDR3 spans 15 residues. The CDR3 loop is CASSLAGGQKDTQYF. CDR3 sequence (DNA): TGTGCCAGCAGCTTAGCGGGGGGGCAGAAAGATACGCAGTATTTT.

The chain joins TRBV3-1 (or the pseudogene TRBV3-2) to TRBJ1-2; TRBD1 aligns across 7 bases. Germline assignment: CDR1 LGHDT and CDR2 YNNKEL (reference sequence). The V gene end was trimmed by 1 base and the J gene end by 4 bases; junction bases not matched to a gene: 6. The CDR3 has 15 residues. CDR3 sequence reads: CASSQAGGRGYGYTF. The CDR3 bases are TGTGCCAGCAGCCAAGCAGGGGGTAGGGGCTATGGCTACACCTTC.